This passage covers 15 T cell receptor beta chains from one sample sequenced in a study of post-analysis software for immune sequencing data. General observations from the study: When patients were compared with controls, 5 or 6 TRBV segments were more frequent, TRBV5-6, TRBV5-1 and TRBV20-1 among them.

Their antigen targets remain unknown. Tagging with unique molecular identifiers was a feature of the TCR beta cDNA libraries. TCRdb re-called the PCR reads with MiXCR, one entry per CDR3 protein. The sample yields hundreds of thousands of distinct CDR3 sequences, 25% to 30% seen once. The sequencing sample was made of blood. The receptor set was obtained from a girl aged 10-17 years with multiple sclerosis.

The V and J genes are TRBV4-1 and TRBJ1-1, with TRBD1 as a possible D gene (6 bases). V was pared by 8 bases and J by 10 bases, with 26 bases between. Germline V lookup: CDR1 MGHRA, CDR2 YSYEKL. The CDR3 is 15 amino acids. This CDR3 reads CASDDSGGRSIGAFF. Written as DNA, the CDR3 is TGCGCCAGCGACGACAGCGGGGGCAGGTCGATAGGAGCTTTCTTT.

This clonotype has ten or more counts. The gene calls are TRBV29-1 and TRBJ2-7; D call uncertain. Germline CDR1 is SQVTM and CDR2 is ANQGSEA. Trimming left V 3 bases short and J 4 bases short, with 7 bases between. The CDR3 covers 11 residues. The CDR3 protein is CSVEGNYEQYF. The CDR3 bases are TGCAGCGTTGAGGGGAATTACGAGCAGTACTTC.

J is TRBJ2-1 and V is TRBV5-1, with D perhaps TRBD2 (6 bases). V lost 6 bases and J 0 bases, leaving 13 bases between the germline ends. This CDR3 region has 15 residues. Germline CDR1 SGHRS, CDR2 YFSETQ. CDR3 amino acids: CASTLSGNSYNEQFF. The CDR3 DNA follows: TGCGCCAGCACCCTTAGCGGAAACTCCTACAATGAGCAGTTCTTC.

This clonotype came up a few times. The J gene is TRBJ1-1, the V gene TRBV5-1; D is perhaps TRBD1 (6 bases). V was pared by 0 bases and J by 6 bases, with 6 bases between. The germline gives CDR1 SGHRS, CDR2 YFSETQ. This CDR3 contains 12 residues. CDR3 sequence reads: CASSLGGPEAFF. The CDR3 DNA follows: TGCGCCAGCAGCTTGGGGGGGCCTGAAGCTTTCTTT.

The table lists this clonotype with a few counts. CDR3 amino acids: CSAYNRVENYGYTF. The CDR3 DNA reads TGCAGTGCGTATAACAGGGTGGAGAACTATGGCTACACCTTC. The rearrangement links TRBV20-1 to TRBJ1-2, with D possibly matching TRBD1 (6 bases). The CDR3 loop spans 14 amino acids. Trimming removed 6 bases at V and 2 bases at J, with 16 bases between. CDR1 DFQATT and CDR2 SNEGSKA come from the germline V gene (reference sequence).

The sample holds a few counts of this clonotype. The V gene is TRBV11-2, the J gene TRBJ2-1, with 8 bases that match TRBD2. With 8 bases clipped from V and 4 bases from J, the junction kept 7 bases outside the gene matches. CDR1 is SGHAT, CDR2 FQNNGV, per germline. The CDR3 has 14 amino acids. This CDR3 is CASLGLAGYNEQFF. The CDR3 DNA reads as TGTGCCAGCCTCGGACTAGCAGGATACAATGAGCAGTTCTTC.

V is TRBV20-1 and J is TRBJ1-5, with a weak D call TRBD1 (5 bases). CDR3 length: 13 amino acids. Trimming removed 5 bases at V and 7 bases at J, with 15 bases between. Germline V gives CDR1 DFQATT, CDR2 SNEGSKA (reference sequence). The DNA of the CDR3 is TGCAGTGCTCCCCCGGGGGTGGAGCAGCCCCAGCATTTT. This encodes CSAPPGVEQPQHF.

V is TRBV5-1 and J is TRBJ1-1, with D possibly TRBD1 on 5 matching bases. V lost 4 bases and J 4 bases, leaving 17 bases between the germline ends. CDR3 size: 15 residues. The germline V gene encodes CDR1 SGHRS and CDR2 YFSETQ. CDR3 protein: CASSPGGGRSTEAFF. DNA for the CDR3: TGCGCCAGCAGCCCTGGGGGGGGACGGTCCACTGAAGCTTTCTTT. The whole variable domain, remainder taken from reference TRBV5-1 and TRBJ1-1, is KAGVTQTPRYLIKTRGQQVTLSCSPISGHRSVSWYQQTPGQGLQFLFEYFSETQRNKGNFPGRFSGRQFSNSRSEMNVSTLELGDSALYLCASSPGGGRSTEAFFGQGTRLTVV.

This clonotype was observed many times. The chain has TRBV5-1 and TRBJ2-5; weak D call: TRBD1 (6 bases). The CDR3 has 13 amino acids. Germline V gene data show CDR1 as SGHRS and CDR2 as YFSETQ. Trimming shortened V by 7 bases and J by 1 base, and 11 bases separated the two germline ends. CDR3 in DNA: TGCGCCAGCGGCGGACAGATCCAAGAGACCCAGTACTTC. This codes for CASGGQIQETQYF.

This chain links TRBV20-1 with TRBJ2-7; 15 nucleotides align to TRBD2. This CDR3 has 17 residues. Trimming at V came to 1 base and at J to 7 bases, leaving 11 bases not matched to a gene. CDR1 is DFQATT and CDR2 is SNEGSKA in the germline V gene (reference sequence). CDR3 in DNA: TGCAGTGCTAGAGCCCCCTGGACTAGCGGGAGGGGGAATGAGCAGTACTTC. Its translation is CSARAPWTSGRGNEQYF.

This clonotype has just a few counts. J is TRBJ2-1 and V is TRBV15, with D unresolved. This CDR3 is built from 21 residues. V shed 0 bases and J shed 0 bases, with 24 bases lying between them. Germline-derived CDR1 and CDR2 are LNHNV and YYDKDF (reference sequence). The CDR3 DNA is TGTGCCACCAGCAGAGATCTCGCTCAGGATTGGGTCCCCAGCTCCTACAATGAGCAGTTCTTC. As protein: CATSRDLAQDWVPSSYNEQFF. Using reference TRBV15 and TRBJ2-1 for the parts outside the CDR3, the full variable domain is DAMVIQNPRYQVTQFGKPVTLSCSQTLNHNVMYWYQQKSSQAPKLLFHYYDKDFNNEADTPDNFQSRRPNTSFCFLDIRSPGLGDTAMYLCATSRDLAQDWVPSSYNEQFFGPGTRLTVL.

The chain couples TRBV5-1 to TRBJ1-1; D is possibly TRBD1 (5 bases). Germline CDR1 reads SGHRS; CDR2 reads YFSETQ. This CDR3 is 15 amino acids long. The V gene lost 0 bases and the J gene lost 1 base, with 10 bases spanning the gap. The CDR3 here is CASSLVSQGNTEAFF. The CDR3 DNA follows: TGCGCCAGCAGCTTGGTTTCCCAGGGGAACACTGAAGCTTTCTTT.

This clonotype was seen a handful of times. The chain has TRBV5-1 and TRBJ1-4, with no clear D. The CDR3 has 12 residues. Germline loops: CDR1 SGHRS, CDR2 YFSETQ. Here the CDR3 DNA reads TGCGTCTCGCGCCTCCTTGGGGAAAAACTGTTTTTT. Translation: CVSRLLGEKLFF.

This clonotype turned up a few times. The chain recombines TRBV2 with TRBJ1-1, with TRBD1 matching 7 bases. Germline assignment: CDR1 SNHLY and CDR2 FYNNEI. V shed 3 bases and J 5 bases; nucleotides not matched to a gene: 6. There are 14 residues in the CDR3. Here the CDR3 DNA reads TGTGCCAGCAGTGACTGGACAGGCGGGACTGAAGCTTTCTTT. Amino acid sequence: CASSDWTGGTEAFF.

With regard to this clonotype: The final CDR3 position lacks the conserved phenylalanine or tryptophan, pointing to a likely read error. This chain joins TRBV29-1 and TRBJ2-7, with D possibly matching TRBD2 (5 bases). This CDR3 has 12 residues. Germline V gene data show CDR1 as SQVTM and CDR2 as ANQGSEA. Trimming took 6 bases from V and 6 from J, leaving 15 bases between them. CDR3 region: CSVKGSAGEQYL. CDR3 DNA: TGCAGCGTGAAAGGGTCGGCGGGCGAGCAGTACTTA.